These T cell receptor beta chains were read from a single sample in a study of cytomegalovirus exposure and HLA in healthy donors. Libraries were prepared by immunoSEQ multiplex PCR; TCRdb keeps only in-frame clonotypes and omits some of them. The repertoire holds approximately 60,000 clones, with about 82% as singletons. The material sequenced was PBMCs. The receptors were gathered from a man under 40 in good health and CMV-seronegative. CDR3s include the opening cysteine and the closing phenylalanine or tryptophan. A D gene is named only where the DNA matches it firmly. Rows give clone size only sometimes, using once, few, many, or a class for an expanded clone.

>TRBJ2-7|.|.|TRBV6-5
CASSYSSAGILYEQYF
TGTGCCAGCAGTTACTCGTCCGCGGGCATACTCTACGAGCAGTACTTC
>TRBJ2-3|.|once|TRBV7-9
CASSPRAGWGTQYF
TGTGCCAGCAGCCCGAGGGCAGGCTGGGGTACGCAGTATTTT
>TRBJ1-2|TRBD1|few|TRBV4-3
CASSRSDRGIGYTF
TGCGCCAGCAGCCGCTCGGACAGGGGTATTGGCTACACCTTC
>TRBJ2-4|.|.|TRBV10-3
CAISDPPLGQYF
TGTGCCATCAGTGATCCCCCTCTAGGACAGTACTTC
>TRBJ1-2|TRBD1|.|TRBV29-1
CSVERQGYGYTF
TGCAGCGTTGAACGACAGGGGTATGGCTACACCTTC
>TRBJ2-2|TRBD1|few|TRBV5-4
CASSSTGGRTGELFF
TGTGCCAGCAGCTCCACAGGGGGAAGGACCGGGGAGCTGTTTTTT
>TRBJ2-1|.|.|TRBV12-5
CASGSRLVSYNEQFF
TGTGCTAGTGGTTCCCGATTAGTGTCCTACAATGAGCAGTTCTTC
>TRBJ1-2|TRBD1|.|TRBV28
CASSNLGTGDGYTF
TGTGCCAGCAGTAACCTCGGGACAGGGGATGGCTACACCTTC
>TRBJ1-5|.|.|TRBV6-1
CASSDVTVNQPQHF
TGTGCCAGCAGTGACGTGACAGTTAATCAGCCCCAGCATTTT
>TRBJ2-2|TRBD1|.|TRBV5-5
CASSRTGGDTGELFF
TGTGCCAGCAGCCGGACAGGGGGGGACACCGGGGAGCTGTTTTTT
>TRBJ1-2|TRBD1|.|TRBV7-2
CASSSRDRVPYGYTF
TGTGCCAGCAGCTCCCGGGACAGGGTGCCCTATGGCTACACCTTC
>TRBJ2-7|TRBD2|.|TRBV18
CASSGVSAGVNEQYF
TGTGCCAGCTCTGGGGTGAGCGCGGGAGTAAACGAGCAGTACTTC
>TRBJ2-3|TRBD2|.|TRBV30
CAWSRTLTSGSTDTQYF
TGTGCCTGGAGTCGCACCCTTACTAGCGGCAGCACAGATACGCAGTATTTT
>TRBJ2-1|TRBD2|.|TRBV29-1
CSVERLAGGAYNEQFF
TGCAGCGTTGAAAGACTAGCGGGGGGCGCCTACAATGAGCAGTTCTTC
>TRBJ2-7|TRBD1|few|TRBV28
CASSPGGQGAYEQYF
TGTGCCAGCAGTCCGGGGGGACAGGGGGCTTACGAGCAGTACTTC
>TRBJ2-2|.|.|TRBV28
CASSPRFRVGHGELFF
TGTGCCAGCAGCCCTCGGTTCCGGGTTGGCCACGGGGAGCTGTTTTTT
>TRBJ1-2|.|.|TRBV5-6
CASSLLSGGASGYTF
TGTGCCAGCAGCTTGTTATCTGGGGGCGCTTCTGGCTACACCTTC
>TRBJ2-5|TRBD2|once|TRBV7-2
CASSLAAAGGRETQYF
TGTGCCAGCAGCTTAGCGGCGGCGGGGGGGCGGGAGACCCAGTACTTC
>TRBJ2-7|TRBD2|few|TRBV29-1
CSVEFSGREQYF
TGCAGCGTTGAATTTAGCGGGCGGGAGCAGTACTTC
>TRBJ2-3|.|.|TRBV19
CASSMAGGDTQYF
TGTGCCAGTAGTATGGCCGGGGGTGATACGCAGTATTTT
>TRBJ1-2|TRBD1|.|TRBV28
CASSSGQGVDYGYTF
TGTGCCAGCAGTTCCGGACAGGGGGTGGACTATGGCTACACCTTC
>TRBJ1-1|TRBD1|.|TRBV7-9
CASSLGGRGMNTEAFF
TGTGCCAGCAGCTTAGGGGGCAGGGGGATGAACACTGAAGCTTTCTTT
>TRBJ2-7|TRBD2|.|TRBV30
CAWSLAGRPYEQYF
TGTGCCTGGAGTCTAGCGGGACGCCCTTACGAGCAGTACTTC
>TRBJ2-7|TRBD1|.|TRBV27
CASSSLGQAEQYF
TGTGCCAGCAGTTCTTTAGGACAGGCCGAGCAGTACTTC
>TRBJ1-5|TRBD1|.|TRBV19
CARDRDRGVVGNQPQHF
TGTGCCAGAGATAGGGACAGGGGAGTCGTTGGCAATCAGCCCCAGCATTTT
>TRBJ1-6|.|.|TRBV5-1
CASSLVAGAASPLHF
TGCGCCAGCAGCTTGGTGGCAGGGGCTGCCTCACCCCTCCACTTT
>TRBJ1-2|.|.|TRBV6-5
CASSYREGINYGYTF
TGTGCCAGCAGTTACCGGGAGGGTATAAACTATGGCTACACCTTC
>TRBJ1-1|TRBD1|.|TRBV18
CASSPPSGTGSEAFF
TGTGCCAGCTCACCGCCCTCCGGGACAGGCTCTGAAGCTTTCTTT
>TRBJ2-3|TRBD1|.|TRBV10-1
CASSDPGQGTDTQYF
TGCGCCAGCAGTGATCCGGGACAGGGGACAGATACGCAGTATTTT
>TRBJ2-2|.|.|TRBV4-1
CASSRWPGQGTGELFF
TGCGCCAGCAGCCGGTGGCCGGGACAAGGCACCGGGGAGCTGTTTTTT
>TRBJ1-2|TRBD1|.|TRBV19
CASRTPGQLNYGYTF
TGTGCCAGTAGAACACCGGGACAGCTTAACTATGGCTACACCTTC
>TRBJ1-6|.|.|TRBV7-9
CASSPPGAYNSPLHF
TGTGCCAGCAGCCCACCCGGGGCCTATAATTCACCCCTCCACTTT
>TRBJ2-3|TRBD2|.|TRBV6-5
CASSYEAGGREYF
TGTGCCAGCAGTTACGAGGCGGGGGGACGGGAGTATTTT
>TRBJ1-6|.|.|TRBV30
CAWGPGQTNSPLHF
TGTGCCTGGGGTCCAGGACAGACTAATTCCCCCCTCCACTTT
>TRBJ2-3|TRBD2|.|TRBV15
CATSRDNRGLAGFSTDTQYF
TGTGCCACCAGCAGAGATAATCGGGGACTAGCGGGGTTTAGCACAGATACGCAGTATTTT
>TRBJ1-2|.|once|TRBV6-5
CASSNPGLGRDGYTF
TGTGCCAGCAGCAACCCCGGCCTAGGGCGGGATGGCTACACCTTC
>TRBJ1-2|.|.|TRBV7-2
CASSLEQGSNYGYTF
TGTGCCAGCAGCTTAGAACAGGGTTCTAACTATGGCTACACCTTC
>TRBJ1-4|TRBD1|.|TRBV6-5
CASRKTGGYEKLFF
TGTGCCAGCAGGAAGACAGGGGGGTATGAAAAACTGTTTTTT
>TRBJ1-1|TRBD1|.|TRBV7-9
CASSNRGSALEAFF
TGTGCCAGCAGCAACAGGGGGTCGGCTTTGGAAGCTTTCTTT
>TRBJ1-5|TRBD1|.|TRBV7-6
CASSLQGAGNQPQHF
TGTGCCAGCAGCTTACAGGGGGCCGGCAATCAGCCCCAGCATTTT
>TRBJ2-5|.|.|TRBV5-6
CASSRVGEAPSHTEQYF
TGTGCCAGCAGCAGAGTGGGAGAAGCCCCATCCCATACGGAGCAGTACTTC